The entry below gives a single TCR beta chain sequence along with its context. TCRdb's table, derived via immunoSEQ multiplex PCR, lists solely in-frame clones and lacks some. The sample holds 60,000 to 70,000 clones; 80% to 85% are singletons and the top ten take 15% to 19%. This CDR3 is built from 17 residues. Germline-derived CDR1 and CDR2 are KGHDR and SFDVKD. Trimming removed 3 bases from V and 1 base from J, with 15 bases in between. The data are from a study of blood T cell repertoires in COVID-19. J is TRBJ2-1 and V is TRBV24-1; the D gene is possibly TRBD2 (6 bases). Sequencing was done on a sample of peripheral blood. This clonotype originated in a man older than 75 with acute or convalescent COVID-19. CDR3: CATSDPSGTGSYNEQFF. The CDR3 coding sequence is TGTGCCACCAGTGATCCCTCCGGGACTGGATCCTACAATGAGCAGTTCTTC.